What follows is one TCR beta chain and its context. These data come from a study of shared T cell receptors in the human thymus. Only in-frame clones appear in the TCRdb table, and some are missing; sequencing was by immunoSEQ multiplex PCR. This sample carries hundreds of thousands of clones, over 75% of them seen once, and the ten largest clones take approximately 0.01%. The data also belong to a second study, concerning human thymus T cells. According to that study: Samples came from healthy Finnish infants during open corrective cardiac surgery. Resections obtained during corrective heart surgery supplied the thymus tissue. Unrelated individuals reportedly shared highly overlapping thymic TCR repertoires.

Sample: thymocytes. This receptor was taken from a boy under two years old with a congenital heart defect.

The CDR3 sequence is CASSSSDSNSYEQYF. CDR3 coding DNA: TGTGCCAGCAGTTCCTCGGACAGCAATTCCTACGAGCAGTACTTC. V and J are TRBV7-2 and TRBJ2-7; D perhaps matches TRBD1 (6 bases). V shed 6 bases and J shed 1 base, with 16 bases lying between them. The CDR3 is 15 amino acids. Germline loops: CDR1 SGHTA, CDR2 FQGNSA.